What follows is one TCR beta chain and its context. What it binds is not known. The V and J ends lost 3 bases and 0 bases, in that order; junction bases with no gene match: 9. This CDR3 has 17 amino acids. Germline V lookup: CDR1 SGDLS, CDR2 YYNGEE. The TCR beta library used iRepertoire HTBI primers with Arm-PCR amplification of CDR3. TCRdb ran MiXCR on the multiplex PCR reads and lists one entry per CDR3 protein. The repertoire holds around 460,000 distinct CDR3 sequences, with 11% to 15% as singletons. Documented time point: newly diagnosed GD, antithyroid drugs for less than 3 months. From RNA extracted from PBMCs, the TCR library was made. The data belong to a study of regulatory T cells in long-lasting Graves disease. General study points: Persistent patients shared more public clonotypes (about 2,700) than new patients (about 960).

The data were also submitted as part of a second study, on T cells in Graves' hyperthyroidism and ophthalmopathy.

Source: peripheral blood mononuclear cells (PBMCs), taken at new diagnosis, from a patient treated with antithyroid drugs. The V and J genes are TRBV9 and TRBJ2-3; 8 bases match TRBD2. This sequence was found in a woman aged 45-65 years with Graves disease. CDR3 sequence reads: CASSAPSSGTSTDTQYF. The CDR3 bases are TGTGCCAGCAGCGCGCCCAGTAGCGGGACAAGCACAGATACGCAGTATTTT.